Listed below are T cell receptor beta chains from one sample, sequenced in a study of T cell repertoires in cytomegalovirus infection. TCRdb processed the reads anew with MiXCR; each CDR3 protein has one entry. The sample holds more than 200,000 distinct CDR3 sequences; less than 9.5% are singletons and the top ten take roughly 15%. Sequencing input: PBMCs. These receptors all stem from a human donor in good health (CMV status not recorded). Some clones in this sample may be carry-over from other donors' samples. Both conserved end residues are part of each CDR3. Fields, in order: J gene, V gene, clone size, CDR3 length, D gene, CDR3 DNA, CDR3 protein. D genes are given only for firm matches. Size is stated for part of the rows, as once, few or many counts, or as a class when the clone is expanded.

J: TRBJ2-7
V: TRBV6-1
size: many
length: 13
D: -
DNA: TGTGCCAGCAGCTCCAGACAGGCCTACGAGCAGTACTTC
CDR3: CASSSRQAYEQYF

J: TRBJ1-6
V: TRBV28
size: many
length: 18
D: TRBD1
DNA: TGTGCCAGCAGTTTATCGACAGGGCTCGGGTCCTATAATTCACCCCTCCACTTT
CDR3: CASSLSTGLGSYNSPLHF

J: TRBJ1-5
V: TRBV20-1
size: -
length: 16
D: TRBD1
DNA: TGCAGTGCTAGAGCTTGGGGGACAGGGATTTCTCAGCCCCAGCATTTT
CDR3: CSARAWGTGISQPQHF

J: TRBJ1-5
V: TRBV30
size: -
length: 16
D: -
DNA: TGTGCCTGGAGAGCCGTTGGGGCGGCAAGCAATCAGCCCCAGCATTTT
CDR3: CAWRAVGAASNQPQHF

J: TRBJ2-3
V: TRBV7-2
size: many
length: 16
D: -
DNA: TGTGCCAGCAGCTTAGACTCGCGATTGAGCACAGATACGCAGTATTTT
CDR3: CASSLDSRLSTDTQYF

J: TRBJ1-5
V: TRBV20-1
size: few
length: 13
D: -
DNA: TGCAGTGCCAACCGACAGAGCAATCAGCCCCAGCATTTT
CDR3: CSANRQSNQPQHF

J: TRBJ1-2
V: TRBV7-8
size: many
length: 14
D: TRBD1
DNA: TGTGCCAGCAGCGCGGGACAGGGGTTCTATGGCTACACCTTC
CDR3: CASSAGQGFYGYTF

J: TRBJ2-7
V: TRBV4-3
size: many
length: 15
D: TRBD2
DNA: TGCGCCAGCAGCCCCGTAGCGGGAGGGGTCTACGAGCAGTACTTC
CDR3: CASSPVAGGVYEQYF

J: TRBJ1-3
V: TRBV12-3/TRBV12-4
size: -
length: 19
D: TRBD1
DNA: TGTGCCAGCAGTTTATATGGTTTTGGACAGGGGAACTCTGGAAACACCATATATTTT
CDR3: CASSLYGFGQGNSGNTIYF

J: TRBJ1-5
V: TRBV12-3/TRBV12-4
size: many
length: 15
D: -
DNA: TGTGCCAGCAGTCCTGTCGGAGGACGGGGTCAGCCCCAGCATTTT
CDR3: CASSPVGGRGQPQHF

J: TRBJ2-3
V: TRBV6-2/TRBV6-3
size: -
length: 15
D: TRBD2
DNA: TGTGCCAGCAAACTCGGACTAGCGGGCCTGGATACGCAGTATTTT
CDR3: CASKLGLAGLDTQYF

J: TRBJ1-1
V: TRBV2
size: many
length: 14
D: -
DNA: TGTGCCAGCAGTTACCGCGAGATGAACACTGAAGCTTTCTTT
CDR3: CASSYREMNTEAFF

J: TRBJ2-7
V: TRBV6-8
size: many
length: 12
D: -
DNA: TGTGCCAGCCGGGAGGGGGCGTACGAGCAGTACTTC
CDR3: CASREGAYEQYF

J: TRBJ2-7
V: TRBV7-2
size: many
length: 13
D: TRBD1
DNA: TGTGCCAGCAGCGCTGGGACAGAATACGAGCAGTACTTC
CDR3: CASSAGTEYEQYF

J: TRBJ2-2
V: TRBV12-3/TRBV12-4
size: many
length: 16
D: TRBD1
DNA: TGTGCCAGCAGAGAACGGACAGGCCTAAACACCGGGGAGCTGTTTTTT
CDR3: CASRERTGLNTGELFF

J: TRBJ1-2
V: TRBV5-5
size: few
length: 14
D: TRBD1
DNA: TGTGCCAGCAGCCCGGGACAGGGTATTGGAGGCTACACCTTC
CDR3: CASSPGQGIGGYTF

J: TRBJ2-3
V: TRBV20-1
size: -
length: 12
D: -
DNA: TGCAGTGCTAGACCGCAAACAGATACGCAGTATTTT
CDR3: CSARPQTDTQYF

J: TRBJ2-6
V: TRBV7-3
size: many
length: 17
D: TRBD1
DNA: TGTGCCAGCAGCCCCGGACAGGGTATCTCTGGGGCCAACGTCCTGACTTTC
CDR3: CASSPGQGISGANVLTF

J: TRBJ2-7
V: TRBV6-2/TRBV6-3
size: many
length: 15
D: -
DNA: TGTGCCAGCAGTTACTCACCGGCAGGGGGGTACGAGCAGTACTTC
CDR3: CASSYSPAGGYEQYF

J: TRBJ1-2
V: TRBV7-9
size: few
length: 17
D: -
DNA: TGTGCCAGCAGCTCAATCCCACATGGGGGGACCCACTATGGCTACACCTTC
CDR3: CASSSIPHGGTHYGYTF

J: TRBJ1-1
V: TRBV30
size: -
length: 10
D: -
DNA: TGTGCCTGGAGCTACACTGAAGCTTTCTTT
CDR3: CAWSYTEAFF

J: TRBJ1-1
V: TRBV11-3
size: many
length: 12
D: -
DNA: TGTGCCAGCAGCTTTACAAGCACTGAAGCTTTCTTT
CDR3: CASSFTSTEAFF

J: TRBJ1-6
V: TRBV28
size: few
length: 15
D: TRBD1
DNA: TGTGCCAGCAGTTTACTGGACAGGGCTAGGTCACCCCTCCACTTT
CDR3: CASSLLDRARSPLHF

J: TRBJ1-2
V: TRBV4-3
size: many
length: 16
D: TRBD1
DNA: TGCGCCAGCAGCCAAGATCGACAGGGAAAGGGCTATGGCTACACCTTC
CDR3: CASSQDRQGKGYGYTF

J: TRBJ2-3
V: TRBV20-1
size: -
length: 16
D: TRBD1
DNA: TGCAGTGCTAGAGTCGCGACAGGGGGACGCACAGATACGCAGTATTTT
CDR3: CSARVATGGRTDTQYF

J: TRBJ2-7
V: TRBV7-2
size: many
length: 13
D: -
DNA: TGTGCCAGCAGCACCCAGACTAGCTACGAGCAGTACTTC
CDR3: CASSTQTSYEQYF